This is a list of T cell receptor beta chains from one sample in a study of CD8+ T cells in alopecia areata. Generated by immunoSEQ multiplex PCR, the TCRdb table keeps only in-frame clones and is missing some. Altogether nearly 200,000 clones are present, over 45% being singletons, with the ten largest covering 5% to 6%. Source: CD4+ T cells sorted from blood, taken at week 24, from a patient treated with tofacitinib. Source of these receptors: a human donor with alopecia areata. Both conserved end residues are part of each CDR3. The order of the fields is V gene, J gene, CDR3 protein.

V gene: TRBV7-6
J gene: TRBJ2-3
CDR3 protein: CASSSPSGRDTQYF

V gene: TRBV11-2
J gene: TRBJ2-3
CDR3 protein: CASSLGLAASTDTQYF

V gene: TRBV7-2
J gene: TRBJ2-7
CDR3 protein: CASSFSSGRADEQYF

V gene: TRBV29-1
J gene: TRBJ2-2
CDR3 protein: CSFGGQGAAGELFF

V gene: TRBV5-4
J gene: TRBJ2-5
CDR3 protein: CASSRRLAGGETQYF

V gene: TRBV15
J gene: TRBJ2-3
CDR3 protein: CATSRDPGLAGGPVPDTQYF

V gene: TRBV7-9
J gene: TRBJ2-6
CDR3 protein: CASSWGTAMVVRANVLTF

V gene: TRBV19
J gene: TRBJ2-2
CDR3 protein: CASSIGRVGTGELFF

V gene: TRBV2
J gene: TRBJ2-7
CDR3 protein: CASRRVGPLLTGYEQYF

V gene: TRBV6-6
J gene: TRBJ2-2
CDR3 protein: CASSYRPSGELFF

V gene: TRBV25-1
J gene: TRBJ2-7
CDR3 protein: CASSEVDSLPYEQYF

V gene: TRBV7-2
J gene: TRBJ2-1
CDR3 protein: CASSQDRNNEQFF

V gene: TRBV9
J gene: TRBJ2-3
CDR3 protein: CASSTSGSADTQYF

V gene: TRBV11-1
J gene: TRBJ2-3
CDR3 protein: CASSHTPGQGTDTQYF

V gene: TRBV7-2
J gene: TRBJ2-2
CDR3 protein: CASSPSGSLTGELFF

V gene: TRBV7-2
J gene: TRBJ2-1
CDR3 protein: CASSLGLANEQFF

V gene: TRBV29-1
J gene: TRBJ2-3
CDR3 protein: CSVSGGEADTQYF

V gene: TRBV18
J gene: TRBJ2-5
CDR3 protein: CASSPREQETQYF

V gene: TRBV30
J gene: TRBJ1-5
CDR3 protein: CAWSFRDNQPQHF

V gene: TRBV30
J gene: TRBJ2-1
CDR3 protein: CASHGSGDNEQFF

V gene: TRBV4-1
J gene: TRBJ1-2
CDR3 protein: CASSQNPRGARNYGYTF

V gene: TRBV30
J gene: TRBJ1-5
CDR3 protein: CAWSVPNNQPQHF

V gene: TRBV5-1
J gene: TRBJ2-5
CDR3 protein: CASSFMTRGGPEGETQYF

V gene: TRBV5-1
J gene: TRBJ2-6
CDR3 protein: CASSLWSGGPGGANVLTF

V gene: TRBV29-1
J gene: TRBJ1-1
CDR3 protein: CSVMGTVGGRTEAFF

V gene: TRBV29-1
J gene: TRBJ2-3
CDR3 protein: CSASAGSNTDTQYF

V gene: TRBV7-8
J gene: TRBJ1-5
CDR3 protein: CASSLLGGNSNQPQHF

V gene: TRBV4-1
J gene: TRBJ2-3
CDR3 protein: CASSHPGRDTQYF

V gene: TRBV7-2
J gene: TRBJ2-7
CDR3 protein: CASSLRSLEVTEQYF

V gene: TRBV10-3
J gene: TRBJ1-5
CDR3 protein: CAIREGGNQPQHF

V gene: TRBV29-1
J gene: TRBJ2-5
CDR3 protein: CSVAWTGVETQYF

V gene: TRBV7-8
J gene: TRBJ2-5
CDR3 protein: CASSLESEETQYF

V gene: TRBV2
J gene: TRBJ2-3
CDR3 protein: CASRDVGISTDTQYF

V gene: TRBV15
J gene: TRBJ1-5
CDR3 protein: CATGSRSNQPQHF

V gene: TRBV27
J gene: TRBJ2-3
CDR3 protein: CASSPTAGGQGIQDTQYF

V gene: TRBV5-1
J gene: TRBJ2-7
CDR3 protein: CASSLSGGLNEQYF

V gene: TRBV28
J gene: TRBJ2-7
CDR3 protein: CASSFPGLKGEQYF

V gene: TRBV5-1
J gene: TRBJ2-1
CDR3 protein: CASSRFASYNEQFF